What follows are 4 T cell receptor beta chains derived from one specimen sequenced in a study of blood T cell repertoires in COVID-19. TCRdb's table, derived via immunoSEQ multiplex PCR, lists solely in-frame clones and lacks some. The data contain 150,000 or so clones, approximately 79% of them seen just once; the ten biggest clones take up 7% to 10%. The sample comprised peripheral blood. The receptors here all came from a woman aged 55-75 years with COVID-19, enrolled during active disease.

V and J are TRBV5-6 and TRBJ2-2; TRBD2 matches at 13 bases. CDR1 and CDR2 from the germline V gene are SGHDT and YYEEEE. This CDR3 is 18 amino acids long. After removal of 3 bases from V and 5 bases from J, the junction contained 10 bases not matched to a gene. Written as DNA, the CDR3 is TGTGCCAGCAGCTGGGGACTAGCGGGGTTTACAAGGACCGGGGAGCTGTTTTTT. The encoded protein is CASSWGLAGFTRTGELFF.

The rearrangement joins TRBV4-3 to TRBJ2-3; 7 bases align to TRBD2. J gave up 4 bases and V 0 bases, and 16 bases lay outside the gene matches. Looked up from germline, CDR1 is LGHNA and CDR2 is YSLEER. The CDR3 totals 19 residues. CDR3 in amino acids: CASSQDPSEWEGRADTQYF. The CDR3 nucleotides are TGCGCCAGCAGCCAAGATCCCTCGGAGTGGGAGGGCCGCGCAGATACGCAGTATTTT.

The CDR3 DNA reads as TGTGCCAGCATCGGGGCAGGGAGGTACGAGCAGTACTTC. Translation gives CASIGAGRYEQYF. The chain uses TRBV5-6 and TRBJ2-7; weak D call: TRBD2 (6 bases). Germline V gives CDR1 SGHDT, CDR2 YYEEEE. V was cut by 6 bases and J by 4 bases, with 14 bases left in between. This CDR3 comprises 13 residues.

The rearrangement joins TRBV10-3 to TRBJ1-2, with 8 nucleotides matching TRBD1. Germline CDR1 reads ENHRY; CDR2 reads SYGVKD. This CDR3 contains 12 residues. The V segment lost 6 bases and the J segment 6 bases; nucleotides outside the gene matches: 3. CDR3 nucleotide sequence: TGTGCCATCAGCAGGACAGGGAATGGCTACACCTTC. This gives the protein CAISRTGNGYTF.